This TCR beta chain was sequenced for a study of blood T cell repertoires in COVID-19. This CDR3 is 15 amino acids long. Germline CDR1 is SGDLS and CDR2 is YYNGEE. V lost 4 bases to trimming and J lost 0 bases, with 14 bases between them. The data were produced by immunoSEQ multiplex PCR, yet TCRdb's version contains in-frame clones alone and is incomplete. The sample holds about 240,000 clones; about nine tenths are singletons and the top ten take about 7%. This chain links TRBV9 with TRBJ2-7; tentatively, D is TRBD1 (5 bases). The material sequenced was peripheral blood. The TCR comes from a man in his 60s who had recovered from COVID-19. Written as DNA, the CDR3 is TGTGCCAGCAGCACCGGGCAGGGTCCCTCCTACGAGCAGTACTTC. Its translation: CASSTGQGPSYEQYF.